This TCR beta chain emerged from a study of cytomegalovirus exposure and HLA in healthy donors. Study-level points and caveats: Reportedly, cytomegalovirus status was diagnosed with high sensitivity and specificity.

60 Vbeta and 13 Jbeta primers were used in PCR. The table came from immunoSEQ multiplex PCR; TCRdb's copy has only in-frame clones and leaves some out. Of under 200,000 clones in the sample, 60% to 80% were seen once. The CDR3 is 15 amino acids. The germline V gene encodes CDR1 SGHTA and CDR2 FQGTGA. With 4 bases clipped from V and 8 bases from J, the junction kept 8 bases outside the gene matches. With regard to this clone: Its target is unknown.

The chain carries TRBV7-3 and TRBJ2-2; 9 nucleotides align to TRBD2. Material for sequencing was PBMCs. The sequence came from a woman in her thirties or forties in good health and CMV-seropositive. This CDR3 reads CASSSPGLAGGELFF. CDR3 nucleotides: TGTGCCAGCAGCTCACCGGGACTAGCTGGAGGGGAGCTGTTTTTT.